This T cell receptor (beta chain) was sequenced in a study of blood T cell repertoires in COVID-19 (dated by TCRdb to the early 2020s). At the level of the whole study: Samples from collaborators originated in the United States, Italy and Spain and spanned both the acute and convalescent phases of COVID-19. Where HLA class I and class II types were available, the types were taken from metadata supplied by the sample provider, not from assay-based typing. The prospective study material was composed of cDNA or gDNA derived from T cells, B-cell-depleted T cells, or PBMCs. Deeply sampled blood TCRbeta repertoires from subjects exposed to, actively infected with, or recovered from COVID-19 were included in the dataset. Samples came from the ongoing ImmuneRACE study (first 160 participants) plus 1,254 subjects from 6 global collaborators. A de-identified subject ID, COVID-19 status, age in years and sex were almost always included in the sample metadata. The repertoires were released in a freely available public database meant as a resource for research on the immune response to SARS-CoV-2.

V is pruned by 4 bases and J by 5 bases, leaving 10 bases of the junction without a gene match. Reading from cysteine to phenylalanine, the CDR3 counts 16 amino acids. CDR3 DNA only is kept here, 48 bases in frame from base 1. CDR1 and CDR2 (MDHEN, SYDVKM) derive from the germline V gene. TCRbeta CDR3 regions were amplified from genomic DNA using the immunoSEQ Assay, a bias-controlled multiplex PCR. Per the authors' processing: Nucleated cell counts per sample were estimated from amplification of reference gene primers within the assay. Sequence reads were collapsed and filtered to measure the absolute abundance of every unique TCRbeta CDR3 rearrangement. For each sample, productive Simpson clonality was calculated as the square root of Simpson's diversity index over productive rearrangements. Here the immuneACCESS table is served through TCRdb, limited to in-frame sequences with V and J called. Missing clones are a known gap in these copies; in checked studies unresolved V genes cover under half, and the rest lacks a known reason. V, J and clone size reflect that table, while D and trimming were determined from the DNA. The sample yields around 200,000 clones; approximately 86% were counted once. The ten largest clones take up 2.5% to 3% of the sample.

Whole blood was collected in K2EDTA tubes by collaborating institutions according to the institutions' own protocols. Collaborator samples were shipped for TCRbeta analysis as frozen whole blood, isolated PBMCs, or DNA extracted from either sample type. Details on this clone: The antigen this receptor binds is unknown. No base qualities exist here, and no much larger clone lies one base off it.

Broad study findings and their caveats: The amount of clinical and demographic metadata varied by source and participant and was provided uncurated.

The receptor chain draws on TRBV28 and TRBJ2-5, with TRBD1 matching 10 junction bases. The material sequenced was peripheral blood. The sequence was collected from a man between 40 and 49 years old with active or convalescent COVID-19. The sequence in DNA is TGTGCCAGCAGTTACCCCCGGGACAGGGGTTACGAGACCCAGTACTTC. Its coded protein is CASSYPRDRGYETQYF.